The 30 T cell receptor beta chains listed next were all sequenced from one sample in a study of breast tumors, draining lymph nodes, adjacent tissues. MiXCR, applied by TCRdb to the multiplex PCR reads, yields one record per CDR3 protein. Of some 66,000 distinct CDR3 sequences listed, approximately 57% are singletons. Sequencing was carried out using breast tumor tissue. These receptors were collected from a female donor with breast cancer. Some clones in this sample may be carry-over from other donors' samples.

This clonotype showed up just once. The CDR3 loop reads CASSLQLETQYF. CDR3 nucleotides: TGTGCCAGCAGCTTACAGTTGGAGACCCAGTACTTC. The V gene is TRBV7-2, the J gene TRBJ2-5, with unresolved D. Germline V gene sequence: CDR1 SGHTA, CDR2 FQGNSA. V was clipped by 2 bases and J by 5 bases, with 6 bases between them. There are 12 residues in the CDR3.

This clonotype showed up just a few times. The junction differs from germline at one of its ends, possibly a read error. The chain is built from TRBV20-1 and TRBJ2-1; unclear D gene. Germline V gives CDR1 DFQATT, CDR2 SNEGSKA (reference sequence). This CDR3 comprises 14 residues. CDR3 amino acids: CSAREERRYTEQFF. As DNA, the CDR3 is TGCAGTGCTAGAGAGGAGCGACGCTACACTGAGCAGTTCTTC.

This chain connects TRBV5-6 to TRBJ2-7; 7 nucleotides align to TRBD1. The CDR3 runs 13 residues. The V gene end was trimmed by 6 bases and the J gene end by 9 bases; junction bases not matched to a gene: 12. CDR1 and CDR2 (germline): SGHDT, YYEEEE. The CDR3 spells CASTLGAGGVQYF. Written as DNA, the CDR3 is TGTGCCAGCACCCTGGGGGCAGGGGGTGTGCAGTACTTC.

The table lists this clonotype with a few counts. The chain joins TRBV6-5 to TRBJ1-1; a weak D match, TRBD1 (6 bases). Trimming removed 2 bases from V and 6 bases from J, with 13 bases in between. CDR3 size: 14 residues. Germline CDR1 reads MNHEY; CDR2 reads SVGAGI. The CDR3 reads CASSYTITGPEAFF. CDR3 sequence (DNA): TGTGCCAGCAGTTACACGATTACAGGGCCTGAAGCTTTCTTT.

The V and J genes are TRBV7-3 and TRBJ2-3; D unclear. Trimming took off 5 bases at V and 0 bases at J, with 12 bases between the two ends. This CDR3 region has 15 residues. Per germline, CDR1 SGHTA and CDR2 FQGTGA. DNA of the CDR3: TGTGCCAGCAGCCCCCAATATTCTAGCACAGATACGCAGTATTTT. It translates to CASSPQYSSTDTQYF. Full variable domain (remainder filled in from reference TRBV7-3 and TRBJ2-3): GAGVSQTPSNKVTEKGKYVELRCDPISGHTALYWYRQSLGQGPEFLIYFQGTGAADDSGLPNDRFFAVRPEGSVSTLKIQRTERGDSAVYLCASSPQYSSTDTQYFGPGTRLTVL.

This chain joins TRBV12-3 or TRBV12-4 and TRBJ2-6, with 13 bases identical to TRBD2. The ends lost 5 bases at V and 0 bases at J; junction bases unmatched: 7. This CDR3 has 19 residues. The CDR3 region has the DNA TGTGCCAGCAGTGTCCGACTAGCGGGGGGCATCTCTGGGGCCAACGTCCTGACTTTC. Translating gives CASSVRLAGGISGANVLTF.

The genes are TRBV20-1 and TRBJ1-2, with D possibly being TRBD1 (6 bases). Trimming stripped 6 bases from V and 7 bases from J, with 15 bases between. From germline, CDR1 is DFQATT and CDR2 SNEGSKA (reference sequence). This CDR3 contains 12 residues. The CDR3 DNA follows: TGCAGTGCCCCTCAGGGGTCGGGTGGCTACACCTTC. Translation gives CSAPQGSGGYTF.

This clonotype has at least ten counts. J is TRBJ1-4 and V is TRBV6-5, with TRBD1 identical over 7 bases. CDR1 MNHEY and CDR2 SVGAGI come from the germline V gene. The V gene end was trimmed by 6 bases and the J gene end by 8 bases; junction bases not matched to a gene: 6. The CDR3 covers 13 residues. CDR3 protein: CASRRQGVEKLFF. For the CDR3, the DNA is TGTGCCAGCAGACGACAGGGCGTCGAAAAACTGTTTTTT.

This clonotype was counted ten times or more. V gene TRBV11-1 combines with J gene TRBJ2-7; D is perhaps TRBD2 (5 bases). V was clipped by 5 bases and J by 0 bases, with 14 bases between them. Germline loops: CDR1 SGHAT, CDR2 FQDESV (reference sequence). The CDR3 loop spans 15 amino acids. The CDR3 nucleotides are TGTGCCAGCAGCCTTTACCGGGGAGCCTCCTACGAGCAGTACTTC. Translating gives CASSLYRGASYEQYF.

The chain carries TRBV5-6 and TRBJ2-5; 7 bases align to TRBD2. V trimming: 0 bases; J trimming: 5 bases; junction bases outside the gene matches: 16. The germline V gene has CDR1 SGHDT and CDR2 YYEEEE. The CDR3 has 18 amino acids. The CDR3 loop reads CASSLVGRGVPGGETQYF. The CDR3 bases are TGTGCCAGCAGCTTGGTGGGCCGGGGGGTCCCCGGGGGGGAGACCCAGTACTTC.

This clonotype came up many times. This rearrangement joins TRBV7-2 to TRBJ1-5; maybe TRBD1 (6 bases). Trimming removed 5 bases at V and 4 bases at J, with 15 bases between. Germline V gene lookup returns CDR1 SGHTA and CDR2 FQGNSA. The CDR3 is made up of 15 amino acids. CDR3 sequence (DNA): TGTGCCAGCAGCAGGGGGTCCTGGGGGAATCAGCCCCAGCATTTT. It specifies CASSRGSWGNQPQHF.

V usage is TRBV14 and J usage is TRBJ1-1; no clear D. CDR3 size: 16 residues. Germline V lookup: CDR1 SGHDN, CDR2 FVKESK. Trimming shortened V by 0 bases and J by 0 bases, and 11 bases separated the two germline ends. CDR3 protein: CASSQDQMGLNTEAFF. The DNA for the CDR3 is TGTGCCAGCAGCCAAGATCAAATGGGTTTGAACACTGAAGCTTTCTTT.

This clonotype was found many times. This chain connects TRBV7-3 to TRBJ2-3; D gene uncertain. Germline V gene data show CDR1 as SGHTA and CDR2 as FQGTGA. The CDR3 totals 14 residues. V lost 5 bases, J lost 0 bases, and 9 bases lay in between. DNA of the CDR3: TGTGCCAGCAGCCCCGGAAGAAGCACAGATACGCAGTATTTT. The encoded protein is CASSPGRSTDTQYF.

This clonotype has more than one count but fewer than ten. J is TRBJ2-3 and V is TRBV10-2, with D uncertain. The CDR3 length is 12 residues. Trimming took 2 bases from V and 4 from J, leaving 4 bases between them. CDR1 is WSHSY and CDR2 is SAAADI in the germline V gene. The CDR3 protein is CASSEQADTQYF. In DNA form, the CDR3 reads TGCGCCAGCAGTGAGCAGGCAGATACGCAGTATTTT.

In its sample, this clonotype was seen a few times. This rearrangement joins TRBV7-2 to TRBJ2-2; D is ambiguous. Germline values: CDR1 SGHTA, CDR2 FQGNSA. This CDR3 is 12 amino acids long. V lost 2 bases, J lost 7 bases, and 5 bases lay in between. The CDR3 loop reads CASSLHGGELFF. In nucleotides, the CDR3 is TGTGCCAGCAGCTTACATGGCGGGGAGCTGTTTTTT. The full variable domain, in which reference TRBV7-2 and TRBJ2-2 provide the parts outside the CDR3, is GAGVSQSPSNKVTEKGKDVELRCDPISGHTALYWYRQSLGQGLEFLIYFQGNSAPDKSGLPSDRFSAERTGGSVSTLTIQRTQQEDSAVYLCASSLHGGELFFGEGSRLTVL.

This chain connects TRBV7-2 to TRBJ2-7; 8 nucleotides agree with TRBD1. The V gene end was trimmed by 5 bases and the J gene end by 2 bases; junction bases not matched to a gene: 2. The CDR3 is made up of 13 amino acids. The V gene's germline CDR1 is SGHTA and CDR2 FQGNSA. CDR3 sequence: CASSIRGPYEQYF. CDR3 coding DNA: TGTGCCAGCAGCATCAGGGGGCCCTACGAGCAGTACTTC.

This chain uses TRBV7-6 with TRBJ1-6; D not resolved. Germline assignment: CDR1 SGHVS and CDR2 FNYEAQ. The CDR3 sequence is 14 residues long. V was cut by 1 base and J by 10 bases, with 11 bases left in between. The CDR3 region is CASSLGGPGSPLHF. The CDR3 DNA reads TGTGCCAGCAGCTTAGGAGGACCTGGGTCACCCCTCCACTTT.

The chain carries TRBV15 and TRBJ2-3, with TRBD2 identical over 13 bases. The CDR3 covers 16 residues. Trimming removed 0 bases from V and 4 bases from J; junction bases left unmatched: 1. CDR1 and CDR2 (germline): LNHNV, YYDKDF (reference sequence). The CDR3 protein is CATSREGLAGPDTQYF. CDR3 sequence (DNA): TGTGCCACCAGCAGAGAGGGACTAGCGGGACCAGATACGCAGTATTTT.

This CDR3 reads CAISKGQYGYTF. In DNA form, the CDR3 reads TGTGCCATCAGCAAGGGACAATATGGCTACACCTTC. The chain combines TRBV10-3 with TRBJ1-2; possible D gene TRBD1, 6 bases. CDR1 and CDR2 from the germline V gene are ENHRY and SYGVKD. This CDR3 region has 12 residues. Trimming removed 6 bases from V and 5 bases from J, with 10 bases in between.

The rearrangement links TRBV7-8 to TRBJ1-6; D gene ambiguous. CDR3 length equals 16 residues. The germline CDR1 and CDR2 sequences are SGHVS and FQNEAQ. The germline V and J ends were trimmed by 6 bases and 5 bases, with 17 bases remaining between them. The DNA for the CDR3 is TGTGCCAGCAGAGGTGGTTTGGGTAGCAATAATTCACCCCTCCACTTT. Protein product: CASRGGLGSNNSPLHF.

The table lists this clonotype with a few counts. The rearrangement uses TRBV20-1 and TRBJ1-2, with D possibly matching TRBD1 (6 bases). Looked up from germline, CDR1 is DFQATT and CDR2 is SNEGSKA (reference sequence). The CDR3 length is 13 residues. Trimming removed 0 bases at V and 8 bases at J, with 13 bases between. DNA for the CDR3: TGCAGTGCTAGAGATCGGGGGGCGCAAGGCTACACCTTC. Amino acid sequence: CSARDRGAQGYTF.

This clonotype has only one observation. An end of the junction differs from the germline gene, which may be a read error. V and J are TRBV4-3 and TRBJ1-6, with unresolved D. The CDR3 has 12 residues. The germline gives CDR1 LGHNA, CDR2 YSLEER. CDR3 nucleotides: TGCGCCGGCAGCTTTCGAAATTCACCCCTCCACTTT. Translated: CAGSFRNSPLHF.

This clonotype has a count of ten or more. This chain uses TRBV29-1 with TRBJ2-1; the D gene is possibly TRBD1 (6 bases). The V gene's germline CDR1 is SQVTM and CDR2 ANQGSEA. V was shortened by 7 bases and J by 2 bases, with 15 bases between the two germline ends. This CDR3 is 14 amino acids long. CDR3: CSAAGKGAYNEQFF. CDR3 DNA sequence: TGCAGCGCCGCGGGTAAGGGGGCCTACAATGAGCAGTTCTTC.

The V and J genes are TRBV12-3 or TRBV12-4 and TRBJ1-2, with 7 positions matching TRBD1. The junction had 8 bases not matched to a gene; V was cut back by 8 bases and J by 2 bases. The CDR3 has 14 amino acids. CDR3 sequence: CASAARDRNYGYTF. CDR3 sequence (DNA): TGTGCCAGCGCCGCTAGGGACAGAAACTATGGCTACACCTTC.

This clonotype was observed many times. This chain connects TRBV5-8 to TRBJ2-7; 7 nucleotides match TRBD1. Trimming removed 3 bases from V and 7 bases from J; junction bases left unmatched: 13. Germline assignment: CDR1 SGHTS and CDR2 YDEGEE. The CDR3 is made up of 15 amino acids. CDR3 coding DNA: TGTGCCAGCAGCTCATCGGGACAGCGACGCTGGGAGCAGTACTTC. Translation gives CASSSSGQRRWEQYF.

This clonotype was seen only a few times. V and J are TRBV7-6 and TRBJ2-2; D remains unclear. CDR1 SGHVS and CDR2 FNYEAQ come from the germline V gene. V gave up 0 bases and J gave up 8 bases, with 1 base separating them. The CDR3 loop spans 11 amino acids. The CDR3 sequence: CASSLAGELFF. The CDR3 DNA reads TGTGCCAGCAGCTTAGCAGGGGAGCTGTTTTTT. The full variable domain, rest sourced from reference TRBV7-6 and TRBJ2-2, is GAGVSQSPRYKVTKRGQDVALRCDPISGHVSLYWYRQALGQGPEFLTYFNYEAQQDKSGLPNDRFSAERPEGSISTLTIQRTEQRDSAMYRCASSLAGELFFGEGSRLTVL.

This clonotype was seen many times. The rearrangement joins TRBV12-3 or TRBV12-4 to TRBJ2-7, with 13 bases that match TRBD2. The CDR3 runs 14 residues. V gave up 7 bases and J gave up 4 bases; unmatched junction bases: 4. CDR3 DNA: TGTGCCAGCATGCCGGGACTAGCGGGATACGAGCAGTACTTC. Translating gives CASMPGLAGYEQYF.

The V gene is TRBV19, the J gene TRBJ1-3; D not certain. Germline CDR1 reads LNHDA; CDR2 reads SQIVND (reference sequence). The CDR3 loop spans 14 amino acids. Trimming stripped 4 bases from V and 2 bases from J, with 9 bases between. CDR3 sequence: CASSTQITGNTIYF. The DNA for the CDR3 is TGTGCCAGTAGTACCCAGATAACTGGAAACACCATATATTTT.

This CDR3 is CASSVQDTQYF. The CDR3 bases are TGTGCCAGCAGTGTGCAAGATACGCAGTATTTT. The V call is TRBV2, the J call TRBJ2-3; D is unresolved. The germline V and J ends were trimmed by 4 bases and 5 bases, with 4 bases remaining between them. CDR3 length: 11 amino acids. The V gene's germline CDR1 is SNHLY and CDR2 FYNNEI.

The chain links TRBV7-9 to TRBJ2-5; possibly TRBD2 for D (5 bases). Trimming left V 2 bases short and J 7 bases short, with 8 bases between. This CDR3 has 12 amino acids. Germline V gene lookup returns CDR1 SEHNR and CDR2 FQNEAQ (reference sequence). The CDR3 bases are TGTGCCAGCAGCTTAAGCGGAGGGACCCAGTACTTC. It specifies CASSLSGGTQYF.